This T cell receptor beta chain was profiled in a study of neurological immune-mediated disorders. Healthy control samples came from blood bank volunteers in Maryland, USA. Whole-study results and caveats: Among expanded clones, no CDR3 amino acid sequences were shared across subjects, a pattern suggesting private repertoires in all groups. Patients with HTLV-1-associated myelopathy had the highest level of TCR clonal expansion, whereas patients with multiple sclerosis had the lowest level, falling beneath the level found in healthy controls.

Synthesis of cDNA used 5'RACE (with 10-nucleotide random UMIs). TCRdb reprocessed the 5' RACE reads with MiXCR, giving one entry per CDR3 protein. Among over 40,000 distinct CDR3 sequences, about 6% were seen once, and the ten largest hold around 0.6%. Worth noting for this clonotype: Its cognate antigen is unknown.

Germline V lookup: CDR1 MNHNS, CDR2 SASEGT. The CDR3 runs 15 residues. Losses at the gene ends were 6 bases for V and 6 bases for J; bases not matched to a gene: 5. The source is a woman aged 40 to 49 in good health. The sample consisted of CD4+ T cells from blood. The rearrangement uses TRBV6-1 and TRBJ2-2, with 12 positions matching TRBD2. The CDR3 spells CASSPTSGSPGELFF. CDR3 sequence (DNA): TGTGCCAGCAGCCCGACTAGCGGGAGCCCCGGGGAGCTGTTTTTT.